This T cell receptor (beta chain) derives from a study of cytomegalovirus exposure and HLA in healthy donors. On the study more broadly: The same platform used for the 500 to 850 first-cohort repertoires was also used for the 90 to 150 validation repertoires, as a later analysis reported. General study findings and limits: Specificity of a few CMV-associated chains for CMV antigens was verified in vitro. That first-cohort TCR clusters tended to co-occur in the 100 to 150 validation repertoires was found in a later analysis.

CDR1 and CDR2 (germline): LGHNA, YNFKEQ. The J segment lost 5 bases and the V segment lost 3 bases, leaving 9 bases of the junction unmatched. The CDR3 runs to 15 residues. To note about this clone: Antigen: not known.

Clones were sequenced by immunoSEQ multiplex PCR, and TCRdb holds only the in-frame ones, with some missing. The sample has about 150,000 clones, about 86% seen once. Specimen: PBMCs. The chain combines TRBV4-2 with TRBJ2-5, with 7 positions matching TRBD2. The receptor comes from a human donor in good health. The CDR3: CASSQEGGSGETQYF. The CDR3 DNA is TGTGCCAGCAGCCAGGAGGGCGGGAGCGGGGAGACCCAGTACTTC.